The 27 T cell receptor beta chains below were found in one sample sequenced in a study of cytomegalovirus exposure and HLA in healthy donors. The PCR contained 60 Vbeta and 13 Jbeta primers. Some clones are missing from TCRdb's copy, which holds only in-frame ones; the method was immunoSEQ multiplex PCR. This sample has about 230,000 clones, with roughly 81% found just once. The sequencing sample was made of PBMCs. Receptors originate from a girl aged 2 to 10 in good health and CMV-seronegative.

The chain recombines TRBV29-1 with TRBJ2-3, with TRBD2 identical over 8 bases. The germline V gene has CDR1 SQVTM and CDR2 ANQGSEA. This CDR3 is built from 12 residues. V was pared by 7 bases and J by 4 bases, with 4 bases of the junction left unmatched. CDR3 coding DNA: TGCAGCGCCGGAGCGGGGGCAGATACGCAGTATTTT. Translation: CSAGAGADTQYF.

The chain joins TRBV6-5 to TRBJ2-3, with 10 bases matching TRBD2. CDR3 length: 14 amino acids. Per germline, CDR1 MNHEY and CDR2 SVGAGI. J gave up 3 bases and V 6 bases, and 3 bases lay outside the gene matches. The DNA of the CDR3 is TGTGCCAGCAGCTGGACTAGCGGTACAGATACGCAGTATTTT. Translating it yields CASSWTSGTDTQYF.

V gene TRBV5-1 combines with J gene TRBJ1-4, with D perhaps matching TRBD1 (5 bases). Trimming removed 3 bases from V and 7 bases from J, with 10 bases in between. The CDR3 spans 13 residues. Germline CDR1 is SGHRS and CDR2 is YFSETQ. The CDR3 bases are TGCGCCAGCAGCTGGGGGGGAAGTGAAAAACTGTTTTTT. It specifies CASSWGGSEKLFF.

The chain couples TRBV5-8 to TRBJ1-2, with TRBD1 matching 9 bases. The CDR3 is 14 amino acids. V lost 3 bases, J lost 7 bases, and 7 bases stayed unmatched. Germline V gene lookup returns CDR1 SGHTS and CDR2 YDEGEE. The CDR3 is CASSWGQGDRGYTF. CDR3 DNA: TGTGCCAGCAGCTGGGGACAGGGCGACCGTGGCTACACCTTC.

The J gene is TRBJ1-2, the V gene TRBV6-5; maybe TRBD1 (6 bases). Trimming stripped 6 bases from V and 8 bases from J, with 16 bases between. The V gene's germline CDR1 is MNHEY and CDR2 SVGAGI. This CDR3 has 13 residues. CDR3 region: CASSSWSQGGYTF. The CDR3 bases are TGTGCCAGCAGCTCTTGGTCTCAGGGGGGCTACACCTTC.

The J gene is TRBJ1-2, the V gene TRBV5-6; possible D gene TRBD1, 6 bases. The CDR3 contains 14 residues. Germline CDR1 is SGHDT and CDR2 is YYEEEE. V lost 3 bases to trimming and J lost 0 bases, with 9 bases between them. CDR3 region: CASSWDTPNYGYTF. The CDR3 coding sequence is TGTGCCAGCAGCTGGGACACTCCTAACTATGGCTACACCTTC.

This chain connects TRBV6-5 to TRBJ2-3; 12 bases are a match to TRBD2. Germline V CDR1 and CDR2: MNHEY, SVGAGI. V was pared by 6 bases and J by 4 bases, with 5 bases of the junction left unmatched. The CDR3 extends over 15 amino acids. The CDR3 reads CASSSTSGSSDTQYF. The CDR3 DNA is TGTGCCAGCAGCTCGACTAGCGGGAGCTCAGATACGCAGTATTTT.

The chain couples TRBV6-4 to TRBJ2-3; 8 nucleotides align to TRBD2. V gave up 10 bases and J gave up 0 bases; unmatched junction bases: 9. This CDR3 contains 15 residues. Germline CDR1 and CDR2: MRHNA and SNTAGT. CDR3 coding DNA: TGTGCCACATCAAGCGGGAGCGGCAGCACAGATACGCAGTATTTT. Its protein product is CATSSGSGSTDTQYF.

This sequence joins TRBV6-1 and TRBJ1-1; 7 bases fit TRBD1. The CDR3 is made up of 15 amino acids. CDR1 MNHNS and CDR2 SASEGT come from the germline V gene. V was clipped by 7 bases and J by 1 base; unmatched bases: 9. The CDR3 spells CASKGTVTANTEAFF. DNA for the CDR3: TGTGCCAGCAAGGGGACAGTGACGGCGAACACTGAAGCTTTCTTT.

The chain couples TRBV6-5 to TRBJ2-7; 10 bases align to TRBD2. This CDR3 is 13 amino acids long. The trim removed 8 bases at V and 3 bases at J, leaving 4 bases unmatched. CDR1 is MNHEY and CDR2 is SVGAGI in the germline V gene. The CDR3 nucleotides read TGTGCCAGCGGGCTAGCGGGGGTCTACGAGCAGTACTTC. Protein sequence: CASGLAGVYEQYF.

The J gene is TRBJ1-1, the V gene TRBV19, with D possibly TRBD1 on 6 matching bases. Trimming stripped 7 bases from V and 0 bases from J, with 15 bases between. Germline-derived CDR1 and CDR2 are LNHDA and SQIVND (reference sequence). CDR3 length: 15 residues. The CDR3 is CASTDLRTVNTEAFF. The CDR3 nucleotides are TGTGCCAGTACCGATCTCCGGACAGTGAACACTGAAGCTTTCTTT.

The rearrangement joins TRBV9 to TRBJ2-1; possibly TRBD1 for D (5 bases). Looked up from germline, CDR1 is SGDLS and CDR2 is YYNGEE. The V end was cut by 5 bases, the J end by 7 bases, with 13 bases between. The CDR3 is 13 residues long. CDR3 DNA: TGTGCCAGCAGTGGTCAGGGTCGGAATGAGCAGTTCTTC. Protein sequence: CASSGQGRNEQFF.

Worth noting for this clone: Germline and junction disagree at one end, which may indicate a read error. V is TRBV7-9 and J is TRBJ1-1, with D maybe TRBD1 (5 bases). The CDR3 contains 13 residues. CDR1 and CDR2 (germline): SEHNR, FQNEAQ (reference sequence). In nucleotides, the CDR3 is TGTTCCAGCAGCGCTGACAGAAACACTGAAGCTTTCTTT. It translates to CSSSADRNTEAFF.

The chain carries TRBV5-4 and TRBJ2-5; TRBD2 matches 13 bases. With 8 bases clipped from V and 11 bases from J, the junction kept 9 bases outside the gene matches. The CDR3 runs 13 residues. The germline V gene encodes CDR1 SGHNT and CDR2 YYREEE (reference sequence). CDR3 nucleotide sequence: TGTGCCAGTAGGGGACTAGCGGGAAGTGAGCAGTACTTC. Protein sequence: CASRGLAGSEQYF. The variable domain in full, with the rest retrieved from reference TRBV5-4 and TRBJ2-5, is ETGVTQSPTHLIKTRGQQVTLRCSSQSGHNTVSWYQQALGQGPQFIFQYYREEENGRGNFPPRFSGLQFPNYSSELNVNALELDDSALYLCASRGLAGSEQYFGPGTRLLVL.

The genes are TRBV7-9 and TRBJ1-2, with D tentatively TRBD1 (6 bases). The CDR3 covers 17 residues. CDR1 SEHNR and CDR2 FQNEAQ come from the germline V gene (reference sequence). Trimming shortened V by 7 bases and J by 3 bases, and 24 bases separated the two germline ends. CDR3 DNA sequence: TGTGCCAGCATCGAGGGGGGGGGCAGTCTTTTTGACTATGGCTACACCTTC. The encoded protein is CASIEGGGSLFDYGYTF.

In this sample, this clone turned up a few times. The rearrangement links TRBV30 to TRBJ1-5, with D uncertain. Germline CDR1 reads GTSNPN; CDR2 reads SVGIG (reference sequence). The CDR3 is 13 amino acids. DNA for the CDR3: TGTGCGTTGGAGGGAGACTTTAATCAGCCCCAGCATTTT. Amino acid sequence: CALEGDFNQPQHF.

The chain uses TRBV4-1 and TRBJ1-2; no clear D. Trimming shortened V by 0 bases and J by 0 bases, and 8 bases separated the two germline ends. Germline lookup yields CDR1 MGHRA and CDR2 YSYEKL. CDR3 length: 15 residues. CDR3: CASSQDLGANYGYTF. Here the CDR3 DNA reads TGCGCCAGCAGCCAAGATCTCGGAGCTAACTATGGCTACACCTTC.

This rearrangement joins TRBV7-9 to TRBJ2-2; TRBD1 agrees at 7 bases. This CDR3 is 15 amino acids long. Germline V gene lookup returns CDR1 SEHNR and CDR2 FQNEAQ (reference sequence). V trimming: 3 bases; J trimming: 7 bases; junction bases outside the gene matches: 8. The CDR3 protein is CASSLSFGTVGELFF. DNA of the CDR3: TGTGCCAGCAGCTTGTCCTTCGGGACAGTCGGGGAGCTGTTTTTT. Combining the CDR3 with reference TRBV7-9 and TRBJ2-2 gives the whole variable domain DTGVSQNPRHKITKRGQNVTFRCDPISEHNRLYWYRQTLGQGPEFLTYFQNEAQLEKSRLLSDRFSAERPKGSFSTLEIQRTEQGDSAMYLCASSLSFGTVGELFFGEGSRLTVL.

J is TRBJ2-2 and V is TRBV5-1; no firm D call. The CDR3 runs 14 residues. The germline gives CDR1 SGHRS, CDR2 YFSETQ. Trimming pared 0 bases from V and 5 bases from J, leaving 8 bases between. CDR3 loop: CASSLELPTGELFF. The CDR3 nucleotides are TGCGCCAGCAGCTTGGAACTACCTACCGGGGAGCTGTTTTTT. Complete variable domain (other parts from reference TRBV5-1 and TRBJ2-2): KAGVTQTPRYLIKTRGQQVTLSCSPISGHRSVSWYQQTPGQGLQFLFEYFSETQRNKGNFPGRFSGRQFSNSRSEMNVSTLELGDSALYLCASSLELPTGELFFGEGSRLTVL.

The chain links TRBV18 to TRBJ2-5, with a weak D call TRBD1 (5 bases). The CDR3 is 15 amino acids. Germline V gene sequence: CDR1 KGHSH, CDR2 LQKENI. Trimming took off 0 bases at V and 1 base at J, with 9 bases between the two ends. CDR3 sequence: CASSPPRTLQETQYF. Here the CDR3 DNA reads TGTGCCAGCTCACCACCGAGGACACTCCAAGAGACCCAGTACTTC.

This chain connects TRBV19 to TRBJ2-1, with 8 bases fitting TRBD2. This CDR3 comprises 15 residues. Unmatched junction bases numbered 8, after V lost 6 bases and J lost 4 bases. Germline V gives CDR1 LNHDA, CDR2 SQIVND (reference sequence). CDR3 DNA: TGTGCCAGTAGAAGAACTAGCGGATTTTACAATGAGCAGTTCTTC. Translating gives CASRRTSGFYNEQFF.

The chain joins TRBV10-2 to TRBJ2-5; 7 bases are a match to TRBD2. There are 15 residues in the CDR3. Trimming at V came to 8 bases and at J to 5 bases, leaving 14 bases not matched to a gene. The V gene's germline CDR1 is WSHSY and CDR2 SAAADI. CDR3 region: CASATASGTLETQYF. The CDR3 DNA follows: TGCGCCAGCGCTACGGCTAGCGGAACTTTGGAGACCCAGTACTTC.

This sequence joins TRBV7-8 and TRBJ1-2; D call uncertain. Between the trimmed V and J ends, which lost 5 bases and 3 bases, there was a span of 10 bases. The CDR3 totals 13 residues. Germline CDR1 and CDR2: SGHVS and FQNEAQ. Here the CDR3 reads CASSPGPDYGYTF. CDR3 sequence (DNA): TGTGCCAGCAGCCCAGGCCCTGACTATGGCTACACCTTC.

The V and J genes are TRBV7-6 and TRBJ2-2; 8 nucleotides align to TRBD1. This CDR3 is built from 14 residues. Germline lookup yields CDR1 SGHVS and CDR2 FNYEAQ. V gave up 5 bases and J gave up 6 bases; unmatched junction bases: 5. Here the CDR3 reads CASSVGTGSGELFF. CDR3 nucleotides: TGTGCCAGCAGCGTCGGGACAGGCTCCGGGGAGCTGTTTTTT.

This sequence joins TRBV10-1 and TRBJ2-3; 11 nucleotides line up with TRBD1. Germline CDR1 is WNHNN and CDR2 is SYGVQD (reference sequence). With V trimmed by 8 bases and J by 3 bases, 7 bases remained unmatched. This CDR3 region has 15 residues. The CDR3 sequence: CASGPGQGETDTQYF. The CDR3 DNA sequence: TGCGCCAGCGGCCCGGGACAGGGGGAAACAGATACGCAGTATTTT.

This clone turned up a few times. The chain employs TRBV7-6 and TRBJ2-7, with 12 bases that match TRBD2. This CDR3 region has 17 residues. Per the germline V gene, CDR1 is SGHVS and CDR2 is FNYEAQ. V trimming: 5 bases; J trimming: 2 bases; junction bases outside the gene matches: 10. In nucleotides, the CDR3 is TGTGCCAGCAGCGCCTACTCGACTAGCGGGGGAACCTACGAGCAGTACTTC. This encodes CASSAYSTSGGTYEQYF.

The chain combines TRBV27 with TRBJ1-1; possible D gene TRBD1, 5 bases. The CDR3 has 15 amino acids. V lost 2 bases to trimming and J lost 5 bases, with 15 bases between them. Germline-derived CDR1 and CDR2 are MNHEY and SMNVEV (reference sequence). This CDR3 is CASSLQGGSWTEAFF. The DNA for the CDR3 is TGTGCCAGCAGTTTACAGGGAGGGTCGTGGACTGAAGCTTTCTTT.